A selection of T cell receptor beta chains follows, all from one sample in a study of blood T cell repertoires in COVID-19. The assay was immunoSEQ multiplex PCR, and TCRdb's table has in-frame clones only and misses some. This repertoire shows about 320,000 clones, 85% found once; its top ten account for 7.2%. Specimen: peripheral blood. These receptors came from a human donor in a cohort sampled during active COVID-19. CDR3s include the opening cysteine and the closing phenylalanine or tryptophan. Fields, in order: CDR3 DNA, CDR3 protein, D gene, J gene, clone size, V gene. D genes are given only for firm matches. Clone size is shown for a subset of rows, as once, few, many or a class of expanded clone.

CDR3nt: TGTGCCAGCAGCGGTAGCTCCTACGAGCAGTACTTC; CDR3aa: CASSGSSYEQYF; d_gene: .; j_gene: TRBJ2-7; abundance: .; v_gene: TRBV12-3/TRBV12-4
CDR3nt: TGTGCCAGTAGTATTATAGCGGGTCAAGAGACCCAGTACTTC; CDR3aa: CASSIIAGQETQYF; d_gene: TRBD2; j_gene: TRBJ2-5; abundance: .; v_gene: TRBV19
CDR3nt: TGTGCCAGCAGTGAGAACAGGGGGTTTTACAATGAGCAGTTCTTC; CDR3aa: CASSENRGFYNEQFF; d_gene: TRBD1; j_gene: TRBJ2-1; abundance: .; v_gene: TRBV6-1
CDR3nt: TGTGCCAGCAGCCCCCGCGCAACAGGGGCAGGGGCTGGAAACACCATATATTTT; CDR3aa: CASSPRATGAGAGNTIYF; d_gene: TRBD1; j_gene: TRBJ1-3; abundance: .; v_gene: TRBV3-1/TRBV3-2
CDR3nt: TGTGCCTGGAGTGTACTGACTCCCACAGATACGCAGTATTTT; CDR3aa: CAWSVLTPTDTQYF; d_gene: .; j_gene: TRBJ2-3; abundance: .; v_gene: TRBV30
CDR3nt: TGTGCCAGCAGCAAAAAAGGCCCCGACAGATTAGGGGAAAAACTGTTTTTT; CDR3aa: CASSKKGPDRLGEKLFF; d_gene: .; j_gene: TRBJ1-4; abundance: .; v_gene: TRBV21-1
CDR3nt: TGTGCCAGCAGTTTATTAACTACCACGTCGCATACGCAGTATTTT; CDR3aa: CASSLLTTTSHTQYF; d_gene: .; j_gene: TRBJ2-3; abundance: .; v_gene: TRBV27
CDR3nt: TGTGCCAGCAGCTTAGACGGGGGGGCGCGAGCGCAAGAGACCCAGTACTTC; CDR3aa: CASSLDGGARAQETQYF; d_gene: TRBD2; j_gene: TRBJ2-5; abundance: .; v_gene: TRBV7-6
CDR3nt: TGCGCCAGCAGCGTCGACAGGGTACAGCCCCAGCATTTT; CDR3aa: CASSVDRVQPQHF; d_gene: TRBD1; j_gene: TRBJ1-5; abundance: few; v_gene: TRBV5-1
CDR3nt: TGTGCCAGCAGCGGACGTAGTAGACAGGAAGACTATGGCTACACCTTC; CDR3aa: CASSGRSRQEDYGYTF; d_gene: .; j_gene: TRBJ1-2; abundance: .; v_gene: TRBV7-8
CDR3nt: TGTGCCAGCACGGCTGGAGCGCAGCCCCAGCATTTT; CDR3aa: CASTAGAQPQHF; d_gene: .; j_gene: TRBJ1-5; abundance: .; v_gene: TRBV6-5
CDR3nt: TGTGCTAGTGGTATCGGGGGAGTACGCACAGATACGCAGTATTTT; CDR3aa: CASGIGGVRTDTQYF; d_gene: .; j_gene: TRBJ2-3; abundance: few; v_gene: TRBV12-5
CDR3nt: TGTGCCAGCAGCTTGGGCGGGGGCGACTATGGCTACACCTTC; CDR3aa: CASSLGGGDYGYTF; d_gene: .; j_gene: TRBJ1-2; abundance: .; v_gene: TRBV7-9
CDR3nt: TGTGCCTGGAGTGTGAGAGGATCTGGGGCCAACGTCCTGACTTTC; CDR3aa: CAWSVRGSGANVLTF; d_gene: .; j_gene: TRBJ2-6; abundance: .; v_gene: TRBV30
CDR3nt: TGTGCCAGCAGCCAAGGAGGCGAGCAGTTCTTC; CDR3aa: CASSQGGEQFF; d_gene: .; j_gene: TRBJ2-1; abundance: .; v_gene: TRBV3-1/TRBV3-2
CDR3nt: TGTGCCACCAGTCCGGGGGACTATGGCTACACCTTC; CDR3aa: CATSPGDYGYTF; d_gene: .; j_gene: TRBJ1-2; abundance: .; v_gene: TRBV24-1
CDR3nt: TGCAGCGTTGAAGATCAGGGCAGGGGGAGAGAGCAGTACTTC; CDR3aa: CSVEDQGRGREQYF; d_gene: TRBD1; j_gene: TRBJ2-7; abundance: .; v_gene: TRBV29-1
CDR3nt: TGTGCCAGTACAGATCCCCAGTCCTACGAGCAGTACTTC; CDR3aa: CASTDPQSYEQYF; d_gene: .; j_gene: TRBJ2-7; abundance: .; v_gene: TRBV19
CDR3nt: TGTGCCAGCAGCCCCCAAGTCGGCGGGGACTCCTACAATGAGCAGTTCTTC; CDR3aa: CASSPQVGGDSYNEQFF; d_gene: .; j_gene: TRBJ2-1; abundance: .; v_gene: TRBV9
CDR3nt: TGTGCCAGCAGTTATAGTGGGGGGGTCTACTTC; CDR3aa: CASSYSGGVYF; d_gene: TRBD2; j_gene: TRBJ2-7; abundance: .; v_gene: TRBV6-5
CDR3nt: TGTGCCTGGAGTACCGGGACAGGGGTTCACACCATATATTTT; CDR3aa: CAWSTGTGVHTIYF; d_gene: TRBD1; j_gene: TRBJ1-3; abundance: .; v_gene: TRBV30
CDR3nt: TGTGCCAGCAGCCTTCCCACCCGGGGACAGTGGTTCTACGAGCAGTACTTC; CDR3aa: CASSLPTRGQWFYEQYF; d_gene: TRBD1; j_gene: TRBJ2-7; abundance: .; v_gene: TRBV5-8
CDR3nt: TGTGCCTGGAGGAGATCAGACGGGACAGAAGCTTTCTTT; CDR3aa: CAWRRSDGTEAFF; d_gene: .; j_gene: TRBJ1-1; abundance: .; v_gene: TRBV30
CDR3nt: TGTGCCAGTATGCCCAGGGGTAGCTATTCACCCCTCCACTTT; CDR3aa: CASMPRGSYSPLHF; d_gene: .; j_gene: TRBJ1-6; abundance: few; v_gene: TRBV19
CDR3nt: TGTGCCAGCAGCGCCCAACCGGTCAGGGGCACTGGAAACACCATATATTTT; CDR3aa: CASSAQPVRGTGNTIYF; d_gene: .; j_gene: TRBJ1-3; abundance: .; v_gene: TRBV7-3
CDR3nt: TGTGCCAGCAGGGGGACAGAGCAAAGGTTTAAGAGCTACACCTTC; CDR3aa: CASRGTEQRFKSYTF; d_gene: TRBD1; j_gene: TRBJ1-2; abundance: once; v_gene: TRBV27
CDR3nt: TGCGCCAGCAGCCCTTATCTCGGGGGGGCCACTGAAGCTTTCTTT; CDR3aa: CASSPYLGGATEAFF; d_gene: .; j_gene: TRBJ1-1; abundance: .; v_gene: TRBV4-1
CDR3nt: TGTGCCACCAGTGATTTCGGTGGTGGCTACACCTTC; CDR3aa: CATSDFGGGYTF; d_gene: .; j_gene: TRBJ1-2; abundance: once; v_gene: TRBV24-1